The clone carrying this T cell receptor (beta chain) was seen only a few times. Antigen specificity is unknown. The data were obtained in a study of T cells in Graves' hyperthyroidism and ophthalmopathy. Study information: Peripheral blood samples were taken at initial diagnosis, prior to any treatment. Notes on the study in general: Blood samples included most of the expanded thyroid clonotypes exceeding 0.001.

Authors of the study amplified TCR beta CDR3 regions from RNA transcripts. First-round RT-PCR of the TCR CDR3 relied on the HTBI primer set. From the multiplex PCR reads, TCRdb called clonotypes with MiXCR, one entry per CDR3 protein. The sample carries some 570,000 distinct CDR3 sequences, about 15% recorded once. Lactation, pregnancy, other autoimmune disease or uncontrolled infection excluded patients. The CDR3 loop spans 15 amino acids. V shed 2 bases and J shed 0 bases, with 8 bases lying between them. The germline V gene has CDR1 MNHNS and CDR2 SASEGT. Sequencing input: blood. The source of this sequence is a woman aged 18-29 years with Graves' ophthalmopathy. The chain carries TRBV6-1 and TRBJ2-1; D call uncertain. CDR3 DNA sequence: TGTGCCAGCAGTGAACTGGGTTTCTCCTACAATGAGCAGTTCTTC. It specifies CASSELGFSYNEQFF.